This T cell receptor (beta chain) was recorded in a study of regulatory T cells in long-lasting Graves disease. Study-wide findings and caveats: Persistent disease was associated with favored TRBV28 usage and with favored use of TRBJ1-2 and TRBJ2-5.

On this clonotype itself: Its target is not known.

Time point meaning: newly diagnosed GD, antithyroid drugs for less than 3 months. There was RNA extracted from PBMCs, and the TCR library was made from it. Patients came from an endocrinology department in Xi'an, China. There are 15 residues in the CDR3. Germline V gene lookup returns CDR1 MNHEY and CDR2 SMNVEV (reference sequence). Trimming stripped 6 bases from V and 5 bases from J, with 20 bases between. TCR beta libraries were built with iRepertoire HTBI primers and Arm-PCR of CDR3 regions. TCRdb called the multiplex PCR reads again in MiXCR, with one record for every CDR3 protein. The sample records roughly 400,000 distinct CDR3 sequences, roughly 15% being singletons. This same sample was also taken into another study, of T cells in Graves' hyperthyroidism and ophthalmopathy. Per that study: Most clonotypes expanded in thyroid above 0.001 were likewise present in blood.

V is TRBV27 and J is TRBJ2-7; a weak D match, TRBD2 (6 bases). The sample here was peripheral blood mononuclear cells (PBMCs), taken at new diagnosis, from a patient treated with antithyroid drugs. This sequence originates from a woman between 40 and 55 years old with Graves disease. For the CDR3, the DNA is TGTGCCAGCAGCCCGACTAGTATAGGGAACCACGAGCAGTACTTC. Protein product: CASSPTSIGNHEQYF.